This is a list of T cell receptor beta chains from one sample in a study of blood T cell repertoires in COVID-19. Libraries were prepared by immunoSEQ multiplex PCR; TCRdb keeps only in-frame clonotypes and omits some of them. The table has about 120,000 clones, 86% seen once. Sequences were obtained from peripheral blood. These receptor sequences come from a man aged 35 to 55 with acute or convalescent COVID-19. CDR3s leave out the opening cysteine and the closing phenylalanine or tryptophan. The order of the fields is V gene, J gene, CDR3 protein.

V: TRBV5-1; J: TRBJ1-1; CDR3: ASSLPDRGTEAF
V: TRBV6-6; J: TRBJ2-1; CDR3: ASGRRTIESYNEQF
V: TRBV5-1; J: TRBJ1-4; CDR3: ASSLVTDEKLF
V: TRBV30; J: TRBJ2-3; CDR3: AWNMRGPTDTQY
V: TRBV3-1/TRBV3-2; J: TRBJ1-2; CDR3: ASSQASSKGNYGYT
V: TRBV7-9; J: TRBJ2-5; CDR3: ASSRRDRGRETQY
V: TRBV5-1; J: TRBJ2-5; CDR3: ASSFPRGAQETQY
V: TRBV19; J: TRBJ2-1; CDR3: ASSMRSGREQF
V: TRBV30; J: TRBJ2-1; CDR3: AWSPGLAGVSYNEQF
V: TRBV5-8; J: TRBJ1-1; CDR3: ASSGSGVTEAF
V: TRBV5-4; J: TRBJ2-4; CDR3: ASSSFRGSENIQY
V: TRBV23-1; J: TRBJ2-7; CDR3: ASSQSISGLAVLGYEQY
V: TRBV7-2; J: TRBJ1-2; CDR3: ASSVTGTSIGYT
V: TRBV6-6; J: TRBJ1-1; CDR3: ASSYDNRGTEAF
V: TRBV15; J: TRBJ1-1; CDR3: ATSRVMNTEAF
V: TRBV19; J: TRBJ2-5; CDR3: ASSIDGGPPARETQY
V: TRBV11-2; J: TRBJ1-6; CDR3: ASSLGVQGNSPLH
V: TRBV10-3; J: TRBJ2-2; CDR3: AIGQRNTGELF
V: TRBV6-5; J: TRBJ1-2; CDR3: ATHSQGANYGYT
V: TRBV10-1; J: TRBJ2-6; CDR3: ASSERGLGANVLT
V: TRBV4-3; J: TRBJ2-1; CDR3: ASSPGPNNEQF
V: TRBV6-5; J: TRBJ1-3; CDR3: ASSPRRGPGNTIY
V: TRBV2; J: TRBJ1-2; CDR3: ASNFDRGYGYT
V: TRBV30; J: TRBJ2-7; CDR3: AWSVRQGMGLGEQY
V: TRBV7-7; J: TRBJ1-2; CDR3: ASSPLTANYGYT
V: TRBV19; J: TRBJ1-5; CDR3: ASSTTGDNQPQH
V: TRBV7-8; J: TRBJ2-1; CDR3: ASSLIREGDEQF
V: TRBV5-4; J: TRBJ2-2; CDR3: ASSLIAVNTGELF
V: TRBV4-1; J: TRBJ1-3; CDR3: ASSHTEFSGNTIY
V: TRBV5-8; J: TRBJ1-2; CDR3: ASSLEYPGYGYT
V: TRBV19; J: TRBJ2-2; CDR3: ASMSGPVNTGELF
V: TRBV14; J: TRBJ1-6; CDR3: ASSQETRDRYNSPLH
V: TRBV27; J: TRBJ2-3; CDR3: ASSMDSISTDTQY
V: TRBV6-2/TRBV6-3; J: TRBJ1-2; CDR3: ASSTDRFNYGYT
V: TRBV12-3/TRBV12-4; J: TRBJ1-2; CDR3: ASSLGNRAGYT
V: TRBV27; J: TRBJ1-1; CDR3: ASSFGTGGTEAF
V: TRBV9; J: TRBJ2-1; CDR3: ASSPTGVVGNEQF
V: TRBV7-9; J: TRBJ2-3; CDR3: ASSPTGSTDTQY
V: TRBV5-4; J: TRBJ2-7; CDR3: ASSLEASGSGEQY
V: TRBV2; J: TRBJ2-5; CDR3: ASLAGGKTQY
V: TRBV13; J: TRBJ2-1; CDR3: ASSPVRGGEQF
V: TRBV5-4; J: TRBJ1-2; CDR3: ASSLWGQPDY
V: TRBV11-2; J: TRBJ1-6; CDR3: ASSPGQGQVSFYNSPLH
V: TRBV6-1; J: TRBJ1-1; CDR3: ASSDRGLTEAF
V: TRBV5-4; J: TRBJ1-1; CDR3: ASSLFGRNTEAF
V: TRBV6-5; J: TRBJ2-2; CDR3: ASRPGTDTGELF
V: TRBV5-5; J: TRBJ2-2; CDR3: ASSSGTSGGTGELF
V: TRBV19; J: TRBJ2-7; CDR3: ASSIKTAYEQY
V: TRBV30; J: TRBJ1-6; CDR3: AWSAFRVAYNSPLH
V: TRBV5-8; J: TRBJ2-3; CDR3: ASSLVFSGASTDTQY
V: TRBV7-2; J: TRBJ2-7; CDR3: ASSSRTYSYEQY
V: TRBV7-8; J: TRBJ1-5; CDR3: ASSRDRHQPQH
V: TRBV3-1/TRBV3-2; J: TRBJ2-6; CDR3: ASSRDSGANVLT
V: TRBV2; J: TRBJ1-6; CDR3: ASSERQAINSPLH
V: TRBV18; J: TRBJ2-7; CDR3: ASSSGADRGIYEQY